This passage covers 17 T cell receptor beta chains from one sample sequenced in a study of OX40 agonist ivuxolimab in advanced cancers. Profiling relied on immunoSEQ multiplex PCR, and the TCRdb table lists in-frame clones only, not all of them. Here the sample spans 55,000 to 70,000 clones, roughly 85% being singletons. The input for sequencing was CD4+ or CD8+ T cells sorted from blood, taken in a trial of the OX40 agonist ivuxolimab. The receptors here all came from an adult with an advanced solid tumor such as melanoma, head and neck, liver or kidney cancer.

The V gene is TRBV9, the J gene TRBJ2-1, with 8 bases that match TRBD2. The CDR3 sequence is 15 residues long. Germline V CDR1 and CDR2: SGDLS, YYNGEE. The V and J ends lost 4 bases and 4 bases, in that order; junction bases with no gene match: 7. CDR3 sequence (DNA): TGTGCCAGCAGCCCATCTAGCGGGCCTTACAATGAGCAGTTCTTC. Encoded protein: CASSPSSGPYNEQFF.

The chain uses TRBV4-2 and TRBJ2-7, with TRBD1 matching over 8 bases. V shed 0 bases and J 3 bases; nucleotides not matched to a gene: 4. Germline CDR1 LGHNA, CDR2 YNFKEQ. The CDR3 totals 15 residues. The CDR3: CASSQDFGQGYEQYV. The CDR3 region has the DNA TGTGCCAGCAGCCAAGATTTCGGACAGGGCTACGAGCAGTACGTC.

The chain links TRBV9 to TRBJ2-3; D unresolved. Trimming removed 0 bases at V and 2 bases at J, with 7 bases between. This CDR3 comprises 14 residues. Germline CDR1 reads SGDLS; CDR2 reads YYNGEE. Written as DNA, the CDR3 is TGTGCCAGCAGCGTAGCTCGAAACACAGATACGCAGTATTTT. As protein: CASSVARNTDTQYF.

The DNA for the CDR3 is TGCAGCGTTGAAGAGGACAGGGATGAGCAGTTCTTC. It codes for CSVEEDRDEQFF. V is TRBV29-1 and J is TRBJ2-1, with 8 bases identical to TRBD1. Trimming removed 0 bases from V and 8 bases from J; junction bases left unmatched: 0. CDR3 size: 12 residues. Germline CDR1 is SQVTM and CDR2 is ANQGSEA.

The rearrangement joins TRBV10-3 to TRBJ2-7, with 8 bases matching TRBD1. V was clipped by 6 bases and J by 7 bases; unmatched bases: 8. This CDR3 is 13 amino acids long. Germline V CDR1 and CDR2: ENHRY, SYGVKD. In DNA, the CDR3 is TGTGCCATCAGCGTACAGGGGGGTCAGGAGCAGTACTTC. Protein: CAISVQGGQEQYF.

Concerning this clone: The junction departs from germline at one end; a sequencing error may be responsible. The chain couples TRBV5-4 to TRBJ2-3; D is ambiguous. CDR3 length equals 14 residues. Germline V CDR1 and CDR2: SGHNT, YYREEE (reference sequence). The CDR3 DNA reads TGTGCCGGCAGCTCCGCTCTCACGGCAGATACGCAGTATTTT. Protein product: CAGSSALTADTQYF.

The chain couples TRBV28 to TRBJ2-1; TRBD2 might be the D (6 bases). The CDR3 is 14 residues long. Deletions cut 11 bases from V and 7 bases from J, with 21 bases between. Germline V gives CDR1 MDHEN, CDR2 SYDVKM. The CDR3 here is CASSPLLSGNEQFF. For the CDR3, the DNA is TGTGCCTCGAGCCCCCTGTTAAGCGGGAATGAGCAGTTCTTC.

The rearrangement links TRBV6-6 to TRBJ2-2; possibly TRBD2 for D (5 bases). This CDR3 has 13 residues. Germline V lookup: CDR1 MNHNY, CDR2 SVGAGI (reference sequence). Trimming removed 4 bases from V and 3 bases from J, with 6 bases in between. DNA for the CDR3: TGTGCCAGCAGTTCCGGGGACACCGGGGAGCTGTTTTTT. Its protein product is CASSSGDTGELFF.

Remarks on this clone: Relative to the germline gene, one junction end is altered; a read error may explain this. The chain employs TRBV5-1 and TRBJ1-5, with D maybe TRBD1 (6 bases). CDR1 and CDR2 from the germline V gene are SGHRS and YFSETQ. The CDR3 extends over 16 amino acids. The CDR3 region has the DNA TGCGCCGGCAGCGAGGGGGGCCCCTTCAGCAATCAGCCCCAGCATTTT. Encoded protein: CAGSEGGPFSNQPQHF. Drawing the rest from reference TRBV5-1 and TRBJ1-5, the complete variable domain is KAGVTQTPRYLIKTRGQQVTLSCSPISGHRSVSWYQQTPGQGLQFLFEYFSETQRNKGNFPGRFSGRQFSNSRSEMNVSTLELGDSALYLCAGSEGGPFSNQPQHFGDGTRLSIL.

The chain is built from TRBV5-1 and TRBJ2-3, with TRBD1 as a possible D gene (5 bases). This CDR3 spans 16 amino acids. CDR1 is SGHRS, CDR2 YFSETQ, per germline. V was shortened by 1 base and J by 2 bases, with 14 bases between the two germline ends. The chain's CDR3 is CASSLQGPPYTDTQYF. Here the CDR3 DNA reads TGCGCCAGCAGCTTGCAGGGCCCCCCTTACACAGATACGCAGTATTTT.

V is TRBV2 and J is TRBJ2-3, with TRBD1 matching 9 bases. V was pared by 3 bases and J by 4 bases, with 8 bases of the junction left unmatched. CDR1 and CDR2 from the germline V gene are SNHLY and FYNNEI. CDR3 length: 16 amino acids. CDR3 sequence (DNA): TGTGCCAGCAGTGAGTTTGACAGGGGGATTGCAGATACGCAGTATTTT. Residues: CASSEFDRGIADTQYF. Variable domain in full (rest from reference TRBV2 and TRBJ2-3): EPEVTQTPSHQVTQMGQEVILRCVPISNHLYFYWYRQILGQKVEFLVSFYNNEISEKSEIFDDQFSVERPDGSNFTLKIRSTKLEDSAMYFCASSEFDRGIADTQYFGPGTRLTVL.

V is TRBV5-1 and J is TRBJ2-7; D assignment may be TRBD1 or TRBD2 (5 bases each). Germline V gene sequence: CDR1 SGHRS, CDR2 YFSETQ. The CDR3 is 12 residues long. V was clipped by 10 bases and J by 6 bases, with 17 bases between them. The DNA of the CDR3 is TGCGCCCGCTACATGGGGGTTTGCGAGCAGTACGTC. This gives the protein CARYMGVCEQYV.

J is TRBJ2-7 and V is TRBV6-6; tentatively, D is TRBD2 (6 bases). The V gene lost 5 bases and the J gene lost 0 bases, with 14 bases spanning the gap. Germline CDR1 is MNHNY and CDR2 is SVGAGI (reference sequence). The CDR3 consists of 15 residues. Written as DNA, the CDR3 is TGTGCCAGCAGTCCTCTGGCGGGAATCTCCTACGAGCAGTACTTC. This sequence encodes CASSPLAGISYEQYF.

V is TRBV7-9 and J is TRBJ1-1; 7 bases are a match to TRBD1. The CDR3 totals 16 residues. V trimming: 5 bases; J trimming: 6 bases; junction bases outside the gene matches: 15. Germline CDR1 is SEHNR and CDR2 is FQNEAQ (reference sequence). The CDR3 spells CASSPLGENTGAEAFF. The CDR3 bases are TGTGCCAGCAGCCCTCTAGGGGAAAATACAGGGGCTGAAGCTTTCTTT.

This clone came up a few times. J is TRBJ1-1 and V is TRBV10-2; TRBD1 agrees at 7 bases. The CDR3 is made up of 15 amino acids. CDR1 and CDR2 (germline): WSHSY, SAAADI. V dropped 1 base and J dropped 6; count of bases not matched to a gene: 8. CDR3 in amino acids: CASSELGGTESEAFF. The CDR3 region has the DNA TGCGCCAGCAGTGAGTTGGGAGGGACAGAATCTGAAGCTTTCTTT.

V gene TRBV11-1 combines with J gene TRBJ2-2; TRBD2 matches 7 bases. In germline, CDR1 is SGHAT, CDR2 FQDESV (reference sequence). Trimming removed 4 bases from V and 4 bases from J; junction bases left unmatched: 9. This CDR3 is 16 amino acids long. CDR3 bases: TGTGCCAGCAGCTCCGGGGAGGGGACTACCACCGGGGAGCTGTTTTTT. This gives the protein CASSSGEGTTTGELFF. Together with reference TRBV11-1 and TRBJ2-2, the CDR3 gives the full variable domain: EAEVAQSPRYKITEKSQAVAFWCDPISGHATLYWYRQILGQGPELLVQFQDESVVDDSQLPKDRFSAERLKGVDSTLKIQPAELGDSAMYLCASSSGEGTTTGELFFGEGSRLTVL.

V gene TRBV10-3 combines with J gene TRBJ2-3; possibly TRBD2 for D (5 bases). V was clipped by 4 bases and J by 5 bases, with 19 bases between them. The CDR3 is made up of 16 amino acids. Germline CDR1 is ENHRY and CDR2 is SYGVKD. The CDR3 bases are TGTGCCATCAGTGGGCGGTCAGGAGGTTTTGTAGATACGCAGTATTTT. Encoded protein: CAISGRSGGFVDTQYF.